This is a list of T cell receptor beta chains from one sample in a study of blood T cell repertoires in COVID-19. Data came from immunoSEQ multiplex PCR; TCRdb stores just in-frame clones and leaves some out. The table includes about 44,000 clones, about 88% detected once. Sequenced input: peripheral blood. Receptor source: a man aged 65 to 79 with active COVID-19. CDR3s include the opening cysteine and the closing phenylalanine or tryptophan. D genes are given only for firm matches. Size values are once, few and many counts, or a class for expanded clones, and some rows have none.

j_gene: TRBJ2-7; v_gene: TRBV18; d_gene: TRBD1; abundance: -; CDR3aa: CASLSGQGALEQYF; CDR3nt: TGTGCCAGCTTATCAGGACAGGGGGCGCTTGAGCAGTACTTC
j_gene: TRBJ2-5; v_gene: TRBV14; d_gene: -; abundance: few; CDR3aa: CASSWTAQETQYF; CDR3nt: TGTGCCAGCAGCTGGACAGCACAAGAGACCCAGTACTTC
j_gene: TRBJ2-7; v_gene: TRBV28; d_gene: -; abundance: -; CDR3aa: CASRLAVSYEQYF; CDR3nt: TGTGCCAGCAGATTAGCAGTTTCCTACGAGCAGTACTTC
j_gene: TRBJ2-7; v_gene: TRBV6-5; d_gene: -; abundance: -; CDR3aa: CASSYAGRGYEQYF; CDR3nt: TGTGCCAGCAGTTACGCAGGGCGCGGCTACGAGCAGTACTTC
j_gene: TRBJ2-1; v_gene: TRBV7-2; d_gene: TRBD2; abundance: -; CDR3aa: CASSPTSGEGNEQFF; CDR3nt: TGTGCCAGCAGTCCGACTAGCGGGGAGGGCAATGAGCAGTTCTTC
j_gene: TRBJ1-1; v_gene: TRBV9; d_gene: TRBD1; abundance: -; CDR3aa: CASSGGQGRNTEAFF; CDR3nt: TGTGCCAGCAGCGGGGGACAGGGCCGGAACACTGAAGCTTTCTTT
j_gene: TRBJ1-2; v_gene: TRBV6-5; d_gene: -; abundance: once; CDR3aa: CASSSPGRKNYGYTF; CDR3nt: TGTGCCAGCAGTTCACCGGGAAGGAAGAACTATGGCTACACCTTC
j_gene: TRBJ1-4; v_gene: TRBV28; d_gene: -; abundance: -; CDR3aa: CASSSAQVDEKLFF; CDR3nt: TGTGCCAGCAGTTCGGCGCAGGTGGATGAAAAACTGTTTTTT
j_gene: TRBJ2-4; v_gene: TRBV14; d_gene: TRBD2; abundance: -; CDR3aa: CASSQEGMVAGYKNIQYF; CDR3nt: TGTGCCAGCAGCCAAGAAGGGATGGTAGCGGGGTACAAAAACATTCAGTACTTC
j_gene: TRBJ2-7; v_gene: TRBV3-1/TRBV3-2; d_gene: TRBD1; abundance: -; CDR3aa: CASSSGQVGQYF; CDR3nt: TGTGCCAGCAGCTCAGGACAGGTCGGGCAGTACTTC
j_gene: TRBJ1-6; v_gene: TRBV6-5; d_gene: TRBD1; abundance: -; CDR3aa: CASTPRGRDSPLHF; CDR3nt: TGTGCCAGCACCCCCAGGGGGCGAGATTCACCCCTCCACTTT
j_gene: TRBJ1-4; v_gene: TRBV18; d_gene: TRBD1; abundance: -; CDR3aa: CASSPSDRGREKLFF; CDR3nt: TGTGCCAGCTCACCAAGCGACAGGGGGCGGGAAAAACTGTTTTTT
j_gene: TRBJ2-1; v_gene: TRBV5-5; d_gene: -; abundance: -; CDR3aa: CASSLELSGEQFF; CDR3nt: TGTGCCAGCAGCTTGGAACTATCGGGTGAGCAGTTCTTC
j_gene: TRBJ2-1; v_gene: TRBV5-1; d_gene: -; abundance: -; CDR3aa: CASSFPDSSYNEQFF; CDR3nt: TGCGCCAGCAGCTTTCCAGACAGCTCCTACAATGAGCAGTTCTTC
j_gene: TRBJ2-3; v_gene: TRBV4-2; d_gene: TRBD2; abundance: -; CDR3aa: CASSQAPTSGGTSTDTQYF; CDR3nt: TGTGCCAGCAGCCAAGCCCCGACTAGCGGGGGGACCTCCACAGATACGCAGTATTTT
j_gene: TRBJ2-4; v_gene: TRBV6-2/TRBV6-3; d_gene: -; abundance: -; CDR3aa: CASSYPLAQQYF; CDR3nt: TGTGCCAGCAGTTACCCGCTAGCCCAACAGTACTTC